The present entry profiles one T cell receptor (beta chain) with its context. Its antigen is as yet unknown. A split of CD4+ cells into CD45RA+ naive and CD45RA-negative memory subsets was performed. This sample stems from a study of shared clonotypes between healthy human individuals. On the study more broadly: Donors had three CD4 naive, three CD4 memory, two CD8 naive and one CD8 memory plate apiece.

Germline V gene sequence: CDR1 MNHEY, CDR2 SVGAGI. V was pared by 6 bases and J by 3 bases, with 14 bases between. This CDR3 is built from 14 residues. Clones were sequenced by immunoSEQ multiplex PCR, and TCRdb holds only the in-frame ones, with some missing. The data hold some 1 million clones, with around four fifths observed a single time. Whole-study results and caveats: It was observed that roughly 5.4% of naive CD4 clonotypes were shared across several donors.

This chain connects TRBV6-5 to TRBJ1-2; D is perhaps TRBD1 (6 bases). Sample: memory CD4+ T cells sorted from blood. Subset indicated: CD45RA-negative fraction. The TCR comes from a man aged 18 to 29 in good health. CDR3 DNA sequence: TGTGCCAGCAGAAGACGGGACACCGACTATGGCTACACCTTC. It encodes CASRRRDTDYGYTF.